This T cell receptor beta chain was sequenced for a study of T cell changes during pregnancy in multiple sclerosis. Unmatched junction bases numbered 7, after V lost 2 bases and J lost 6 bases. Germline CDR1 is SGHTA and CDR2 is FQGNSA. This CDR3 has 15 residues. This table comes from immunoSEQ multiplex PCR, and its TCRdb copy is limited to in-frame clones, with some not included. The table includes some 120,000 clones, approximately 93% detected once. The sample in question was peripheral blood, obtained before pregnancy. The TCR originated in a female donor with multiple sclerosis, enrolled in a pregnancy study. This chain uses TRBV7-2 with TRBJ2-1; 7 bases agree with TRBD2. CDR3: CASSLRLAGVNEQFF. The CDR3 DNA is TGTGCCAGCAGCTTAAGGCTGGCGGGGGTCAATGAGCAGTTCTTC.